Listed below are T cell receptor beta chains from one sample, sequenced in a study of CD8+ T cells in alopecia areata. The method was immunoSEQ multiplex PCR; TCRdb's version includes in-frame clones alone and lacks a portion of them. The table includes 35,000 to 50,000 clones, 55% to 75% detected once. Source: CD8+ T cells sorted from blood, taken at week 4, from a patient treated with tofacitinib. These receptors originate from a human donor with alopecia areata. The CDR3 runs from the conserved cysteine through the conserved F or W. The D gene is left open where the match is weak.

DNA	CDR3	J	D	V
TGTGCCTGGAGGCAGGGAGGGGGGACTGAAGCTTTCTTT	CAWRQGGGTEAFF	TRBJ1-1	.	TRBV30
TGCAGCGTTGAATTCATCGACTCCTACGAGCAGTACTTC	CSVEFIDSYEQYF	TRBJ2-7	.	TRBV29-1
TGCAGCGTTGAAGACCGGTACAATGAGCAGTTCTTC	CSVEDRYNEQFF	TRBJ2-1	.	TRBV29-1
TGTGCCAGCAGCTCGGAACTCAATGAGCAGTTCTTC	CASSSELNEQFF	TRBJ2-1	.	TRBV25-1
TGTGCCAGCAGCTCCTTCCAAGAGACCCAGTACTTC	CASSSFQETQYF	TRBJ2-5	.	TRBV7-9
TGCAGCGGCATGACAGGGGATGGCTACACCTTC	CSGMTGDGYTF	TRBJ1-2	TRBD1	TRBV29-1
TGCGCCAGCAGCTTGGGAGGGGCCACTGAAGCTTTCTTT	CASSLGGATEAFF	TRBJ1-1	.	TRBV5-1
TGCAGCGTTAAGAAGGGATTGAGCAATCAGCCCCAGCATTTT	CSVKKGLSNQPQHF	TRBJ1-5	.	TRBV29-1
TGTGCCAGCGGTCCTAAGAGGGAGGGTAATCAGCCCCAGCATTTT	CASGPKREGNQPQHF	TRBJ1-5	.	TRBV6-6
TGTGCCAGCAGCGGGGTAGGGAGCAATCAGCCCCAGCATTTT	CASSGVGSNQPQHF	TRBJ1-5	.	TRBV9